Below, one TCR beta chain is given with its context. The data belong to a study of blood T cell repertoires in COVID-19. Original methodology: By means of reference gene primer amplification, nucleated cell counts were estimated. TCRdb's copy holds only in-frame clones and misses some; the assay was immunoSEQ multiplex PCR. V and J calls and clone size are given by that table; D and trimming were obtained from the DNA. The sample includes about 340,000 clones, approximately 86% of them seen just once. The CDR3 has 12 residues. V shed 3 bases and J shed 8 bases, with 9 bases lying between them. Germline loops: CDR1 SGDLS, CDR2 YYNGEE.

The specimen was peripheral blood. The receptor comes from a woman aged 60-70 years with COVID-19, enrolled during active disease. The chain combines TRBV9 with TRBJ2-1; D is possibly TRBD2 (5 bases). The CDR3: CASSARGYEQFF. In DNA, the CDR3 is TGTGCCAGCAGCGCCCGGGGATATGAGCAGTTCTTC.